The 29 T cell receptor beta chains in this list originate from one sample, sequenced in a study of blood T cells in healthy people across ages. With a J-beta primer mix and a sample-barcoded 5' primer, a second PCR ran about 6 to 11 cycles. TCRdb itself ran the 5' RACE reads through MiXCR, one entry per CDR3 protein. Altogether more than 600,000 distinct CDR3 sequences are present, approximately 25% being singletons, with the ten largest covering 9.4%. These data also formed part of another study, on T cells of mothers and their children.

Sequenced: blood. These receptors were taken from a boy between 10 and 17 years old in good health.

This clonotype has ten or more counts. The chain links TRBV12-3 or TRBV12-4 to TRBJ2-5, with D maybe TRBD1 (5 bases). This CDR3 region has 14 residues. The V and J ends lost 0 bases and 5 bases respectively, with 10 bases between them. The DNA of the CDR3 is TGTGCCAGCAGTTTAGCGGGGCTTCAGGAGACCCAGTACTTC. Translating it yields CASSLAGLQETQYF.

The chain links TRBV12-3 or TRBV12-4 to TRBJ2-2; no clear D. The CDR3 totals 12 residues. V dropped 5 bases and J dropped 8 bases, with 9 bases sitting between them. DNA of the CDR3: TGTGCCAGCAGTCCCTCACGGGGGGAGCTGTTTTTT. As protein: CASSPSRGELFF.

This chain connects TRBV13 to TRBJ2-5; unclear D gene. The CDR3 is made up of 12 amino acids. Germline CDR1 PRHDT, CDR2 FYEKMQ (reference sequence). Trimming shortened V by 4 bases and J by 4 bases, and 7 bases separated the two germline ends. The CDR3 nucleotides are TGTGCCAGCAGCTCCTCGGCAGAGACCCAGTACTTC. This translates into CASSSSAETQYF. Looking up the rest from reference TRBV13 and TRBJ2-5 gives the full variable domain: AAGVIQSPRHLIKEKRETATLKCYPIPRHDTVYWYQQGPGQDPQFLISFYEKMQSDKGSIPDRFSAQQFSDYHSELNMSSLELGDSALYFCASSSSAETQYFGPGTRLLVL.

The chain joins TRBV20-1 to TRBJ2-3; D may be TRBD2 (6 bases). Germline lookup yields CDR1 DFQATT and CDR2 SNEGSKA (reference sequence). The CDR3 totals 14 residues. V lost 4 bases and J lost 3, with 14 bases in between. The CDR3 DNA reads as TGCAGTGCTACCGCAGGGAGGCAAACAGATACGCAGTATTTT. Its protein is CSATAGRQTDTQYF.

The chain couples TRBV6-2 or TRBV6-3 to TRBJ2-4; the D is unclear. Germline assignment: CDR1 MNHEY and CDR2 SVGEGT. The CDR3 contains 19 residues. Trimming removed 4 bases from V and 1 base from J, with 23 bases in between. The CDR3 sequence is CASSWAPSVGALAKNIQYF. CDR3 in DNA: TGTGCCAGCAGTTGGGCCCCAAGCGTCGGTGCTCTCGCCAAAAACATTCAGTACTTC.

This chain links TRBV28 with TRBJ2-6; D might be TRBD1 or TRBD2, each matching 5 bases. CDR3 size: 16 residues. V was shortened by 5 bases and J by 0 bases, with 11 bases between the two germline ends. The V gene's germline CDR1 is MDHEN and CDR2 SYDVKM. CDR3 region: CASSPGRLSGANVLTF. CDR3 nucleotide sequence: TGTGCCAGCAGTCCGGGACGGCTCTCTGGGGCCAACGTCCTGACTTTC.

This clonotype was detected only a few times. V usage is TRBV29-1 and J usage is TRBJ2-7, with 10 positions matching TRBD1. Germline V gene sequence: CDR1 SQVTM, CDR2 ANQGSEA. This CDR3 is 15 amino acids long. Trimming at V came to 7 bases and at J to 0 bases, leaving 9 bases not matched to a gene. The CDR3 is CSAEGGQGGSYEQYF. CDR3 bases: TGCAGCGCCGAAGGCGGACAGGGGGGCTCCTACGAGCAGTACTTC.

Only a few counts were recorded for this clonotype. V and J are TRBV18 and TRBJ1-2, with D possibly being TRBD1 (5 bases). Germline CDR1 is KGHSH and CDR2 is LQKENI. CDR3 length: 14 residues. Trimming left V 2 bases short and J 3 bases short, with 10 bases between. CDR3 DNA: TGTGCCAGCTCACCAGCGGGGGACGACTATGGCTACACCTTC. Translating gives CASSPAGDDYGYTF.

The gene calls are TRBV12-3 or TRBV12-4 and TRBJ2-3; maybe TRBD1 (5 bases). The CDR3 has 16 residues. V was shortened by 5 bases and J by 2 bases, with 17 bases between the two germline ends. The CDR3 loop reads CASSPTGPGITDTQYF. DNA for the CDR3: TGTGCCAGCAGTCCGACGGGCCCAGGGATCACAGATACGCAGTATTTT.

The rearrangement uses TRBV28 and TRBJ2-5; D unclear. V shed 2 bases and J shed 2 bases, with 12 bases lying between them. There are 15 residues in the CDR3. Per the germline V gene, CDR1 is MDHEN and CDR2 is SYDVKM. In DNA, the CDR3 is TGTGCCAGCAGTTTAGTTGCAGCGAGACAAGAGACCCAGTACTTC. Translated, it gives CASSLVAARQETQYF.

In this sample, this clonotype turned up a few times. The gene calls are TRBV20-1 and TRBJ2-7, with 7 nucleotides matching TRBD1. Trimming at V came to 1 base and at J to 2 bases, leaving 8 bases not matched to a gene. The CDR3 loop spans 15 amino acids. The germline CDR1 and CDR2 sequences are DFQATT and SNEGSKA (reference sequence). The CDR3 spells CSARAARDSAYEQYF. CDR3 coding DNA: TGCAGTGCTAGAGCTGCGAGGGACAGTGCCTACGAGCAGTACTTC.

This clonotype showed up just a few times. The V call is TRBV5-1, the J call TRBJ1-1; the D is unclear. V lost 0 bases and J lost 0, with 12 bases in between. The germline V gene has CDR1 SGHRS and CDR2 YFSETQ. CDR3 size: 16 residues. The CDR3 DNA reads as TGCGCCAGCAGCTTGGCCTATGAAGGCATGAACACTGAAGCTTTCTTT. Protein product: CASSLAYEGMNTEAFF.

This chain links TRBV20-1 with TRBJ1-4; TRBD1 matches at 8 bases. CDR1 and CDR2 (germline): DFQATT, SNEGSKA (reference sequence). CDR3 size: 11 residues. Trimming cost V 3 bases and J 15 bases; bases outside gene matches: 6. The DNA of the CDR3 is TGCAGTGCTAGGGATGGACAGGGAATGTTTTTT. It codes for CSARDGQGMFF.

This clonotype showed up many times. V is TRBV11-1 and J is TRBJ2-5, with 7 bases identical to TRBD1. This CDR3 has 13 amino acids. V lost 6 bases and J lost 1; bases outside the gene matches: 2. The germline V gene encodes CDR1 SGHAT and CDR2 FQDESV (reference sequence). Here the CDR3 DNA reads TGTGCCAGCAGTGGACAGGTCCAAGAGACCCAGTACTTC. It specifies CASSGQVQETQYF.

CDR3 loop: CASSTDSYGTRFF. The CDR3 DNA is TGTGCCAGCAGCACAGACAGCTACGGTACACGTTTTTTT. The V gene is TRBV7-2, the J gene TRBJ1-4; D possibly corresponds to TRBD1 (5 bases). With 5 bases removed from V and 17 bases from J, the gap between germline ends came to 21 bases. This CDR3 region has 13 residues. The germline V gene has CDR1 SGHTA and CDR2 FQGNSA.

This clonotype occurred a few times. V is TRBV4-1 and J is TRBJ2-5; 7 bases agree with TRBD1. V lost 1 base to trimming and J lost 2 bases; unmatched junction nucleotides: 19. This CDR3 is built from 20 residues. The germline V gene has CDR1 MGHRA and CDR2 YSYEKL. The CDR3 reads CASSQAPGGIDPGYQETQYF. The CDR3 DNA reads TGCGCCAGCAGCCAAGCCCCAGGGGGTATAGACCCGGGGTATCAAGAGACCCAGTACTTC.

The chain has TRBV28 and TRBJ2-1, with 7 bases identical to TRBD2. J lost 1 base, V lost 4 bases, and 10 bases had no gene match. CDR3 length: 17 amino acids. Germline CDR1 is MDHEN and CDR2 is SYDVKM. The CDR3 region is CASSSLGGSSSYNEQFF. Here the CDR3 DNA reads TGTGCCAGCAGTTCGCTTGGCGGGAGCTCATCCTACAATGAGCAGTTCTTC.

This clonotype was seen more than once but under ten times. The chain recombines TRBV25-1 with TRBJ2-5; 8 nucleotides match TRBD2. This CDR3 is built from 16 residues. CDR1 MGHDK and CDR2 SYGVNS come from the germline V gene. The V segment lost 0 bases and the J segment 1 base; nucleotides outside the gene matches: 4. The CDR3 here is CASSEYGSGAQETQYF. The CDR3 coding sequence is TGTGCCAGCAGTGAATATGGTAGCGGGGCCCAAGAGACCCAGTACTTC.

The genes are TRBV2 and TRBJ1-5; D gene ambiguous. This CDR3 spans 14 amino acids. Trimming stripped 3 bases from V and 4 bases from J, with 10 bases between. Germline V gene data show CDR1 as SNHLY and CDR2 as FYNNEI. The CDR3: CASSDRTRNQPQHF. The DNA of the CDR3 is TGTGCCAGCAGTGATAGAACCCGAAATCAGCCCCAGCATTTT.

This clonotype was counted only a few times. This chain joins TRBV10-3 and TRBJ2-7, with 8 bases that match TRBD2. The J call may be incorrect, as the DNA end agrees better with TRBJ2-1. Germline CDR1 ENHRY, CDR2 SYGVKD. This CDR3 spans 15 amino acids. The CDR3 spells CAISDLGGRISEQFF. The CDR3 DNA is TGTGCCATCAGTGACTTGGGCGGGAGGATTAGTGAGCAGTTCTTC.

The V gene is TRBV28, the J gene TRBJ2-6; D is unclear. V lost 2 bases and J lost 3, with 8 bases in between. There are 15 residues in the CDR3. Germline loops: CDR1 MDHEN, CDR2 SYDVKM. The DNA for the CDR3 is TGTGCCAGCAGTTTAGGGTCTCGTGGGGCCAACGTCCTGACTTTC. Protein product: CASSLGSRGANVLTF.

The V and J genes are TRBV29-1 and TRBJ2-1, with D tentatively TRBD1 (5 bases). This CDR3 has 16 residues. Germline V lookup: CDR1 SQVTM, CDR2 ANQGSEA. Between the trimmed V and J ends, which lost 3 bases and 4 bases, there was a span of 19 bases. CDR3 bases: TGCAGCGTTGAGTCCGGGCTCAGGGCGCGGTACAATGAGCAGTTCTTC. Protein: CSVESGLRARYNEQFF.

The sample holds a few counts of this clonotype. The rearrangement joins TRBV6-1 to TRBJ2-5, with 7 nucleotides matching TRBD1. CDR1 is MNHNS and CDR2 is SASEGT in the germline V gene. V was pared by 7 bases and J by 1 base, with 3 bases of the junction left unmatched. There are 13 residues in the CDR3. The CDR3 spells CASNWDSQETQYF. In DNA, the CDR3 is TGTGCCAGCAATTGGGACAGCCAAGAGACCCAGTACTTC.

A few counts support this clonotype. The chain is built from TRBV9 and TRBJ2-3; the match to TRBD2 covers 8 bases. The J segment lost 3 bases and the V segment lost 0 bases, leaving 3 bases of the junction unmatched. Germline values: CDR1 SGDLS, CDR2 YYNGEE. This CDR3 is built from 15 residues. The CDR3 spells CASSVAGGGTDTQYF. The CDR3 nucleotides are TGTGCCAGCAGCGTAGCCGGGGGGGGGACAGATACGCAGTATTTT.

This sequence joins TRBV11-1 and TRBJ2-2, with TRBD1 matching 7 bases. This CDR3 contains 14 residues. Germline assignment: CDR1 SGHAT and CDR2 FQDESV (reference sequence). The V gene end was trimmed by 4 bases and the J gene end by 7 bases; junction bases not matched to a gene: 6. The CDR3 protein is CASSWGQRFGELFF. The CDR3 DNA reads TGTGCCAGCAGCTGGGGACAGCGCTTCGGGGAGCTGTTTTTT.

J is TRBJ2-5 and V is TRBV29-1; TRBD2 is a possible D gene (5 bases). The end of the DNA aligns better with TRBJ2-7, so the J call may be wrong. The CDR3 has 13 amino acids. The V gene's germline CDR1 is SQVTM and CDR2 ANQGSEA. Here the CDR3 DNA reads TGCAGCGCACTGGACTGGGTTGCCGACGAGCAGTACTTC. It codes for CSALDWVADEQYF.

The chain joins TRBV14 to TRBJ2-5; D is ambiguous. V dropped 1 base and J dropped 1 base, with 10 bases sitting between them. CDR1 and CDR2 from the germline V gene are SGHDN and FVKESK. This CDR3 has 15 amino acids. The DNA for the CDR3 is TGTGCCAGCAGCCAAGGGGCGGCCCTCCAAGAGACCCAGTACTTC. It is translated as CASSQGAALQETQYF. Together with reference TRBV14 and TRBJ2-5, the CDR3 gives the full variable domain: EAGVTQFPSHSVIEKGQTVTLRCDPISGHDNLYWYRRVMGKEIKFLLHFVKESKQDESGMPNNRFLAERTGGTYSTLKVQPAELEDSGVYFCASSQGAALQETQYFGPGTRLLVL.

This sequence joins TRBV2 and TRBJ2-5; either TRBD1 or TRBD2 may supply D (6 bases each). V lost 7 bases to trimming and J lost 4 bases, with 16 bases between them. Germline V gene sequence: CDR1 SNHLY, CDR2 FYNNEI. The CDR3 is 14 amino acids. The CDR3 protein is CASMGGRRGETQYF. CDR3 DNA sequence: TGTGCCAGCATGGGGGGCCGTAGGGGAGAGACCCAGTACTTC. Drawing the rest from reference TRBV2 and TRBJ2-5, the complete variable domain is EPEVTQTPSHQVTQMGQEVILRCVPISNHLYFYWYRQILGQKVEFLVSFYNNEISEKSEIFDDQFSVERPDGSNFTLKIRSTKLEDSAMYFCASMGGRRGETQYFGPGTRLLVL.

This clonotype was found a few times. This chain connects TRBV2 to TRBJ2-5, with TRBD2 as a possible D gene (5 bases). CDR3 length: 13 residues. Between the trimmed V and J ends, which lost 5 bases and 7 bases, there was a span of 14 bases. Per the germline V gene, CDR1 is SNHLY and CDR2 is FYNNEI. The CDR3 sequence is CASSLAKGGTQYF. The CDR3 nucleotides are TGTGCCAGCAGTTTAGCAAAAGGAGGGACCCAGTACTTC.